The clone carrying this TCR beta chain appeared a few times. No antigen is known for it. The data were obtained in a study of T cells in Graves' hyperthyroidism and ophthalmopathy. Study as a whole: Peripheral blood collection took place at initial diagnosis, before any treatment.

Amplification targeted TCR beta CDR3 regions from RNA transcripts. When the TCR CDR3 underwent first-round RT-PCR, the HTBI primer set was used. Each CDR3 protein is one row after TCRdb ran MiXCR on the multiplex PCR reads. The sample includes hundreds of thousands of distinct CDR3 sequences, 11% to 15% seen only once; the top ten take over 25%. Notes on the study in general: Among thyroid clonotypes expanded above 0.001, most also appeared in blood.

The V gene lost 6 bases and the J gene lost 2 bases, with 8 bases spanning the gap. Per germline, CDR1 DFQATT and CDR2 SNEGSKA (reference sequence). This CDR3 region has 11 residues. This sequence joins TRBV20-1 and TRBJ2-7; the D is unclear. The TCR was taken from a man in his forties or fifties with Graves' ophthalmopathy. What was sequenced was blood. The CDR3 sequence: CSALVTYEQYF. As DNA, the CDR3 is TGCAGTGCCCTCGTGACCTACGAGCAGTACTTC.